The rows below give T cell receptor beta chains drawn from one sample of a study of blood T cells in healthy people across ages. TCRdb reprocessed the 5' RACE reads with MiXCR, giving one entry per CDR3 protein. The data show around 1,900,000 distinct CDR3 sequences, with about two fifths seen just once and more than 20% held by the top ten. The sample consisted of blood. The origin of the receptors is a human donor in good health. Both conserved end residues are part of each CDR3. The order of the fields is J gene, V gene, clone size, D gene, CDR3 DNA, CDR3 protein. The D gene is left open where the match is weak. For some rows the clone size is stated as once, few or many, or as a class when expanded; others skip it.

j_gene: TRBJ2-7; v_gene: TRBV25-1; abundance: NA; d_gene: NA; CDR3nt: TGTGCCAGCAGTACACGGAAAGGGAGCCTCAGTTCCTACGAGCAGTACTTC; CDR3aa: CASSTRKGSLSSYEQYF
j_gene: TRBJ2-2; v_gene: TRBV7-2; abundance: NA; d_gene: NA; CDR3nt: TGTGCCAGCAACCTGCGGGCGGGCACCGGGGAGCTGTTTTTT; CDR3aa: CASNLRAGTGELFF
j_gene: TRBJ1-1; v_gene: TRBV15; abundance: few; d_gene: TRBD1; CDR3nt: TGTGCCACCTGCCGGACAGGGGGCGCATGGACTGAAGCTTTCTTT; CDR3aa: CATCRTGGAWTEAFF
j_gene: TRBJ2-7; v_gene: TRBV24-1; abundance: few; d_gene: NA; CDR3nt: TGTGCCACCAGTGATCCGTCTTGGGGAGGAGGCTACGAGCAGTACTTC; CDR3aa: CATSDPSWGGGYEQYF
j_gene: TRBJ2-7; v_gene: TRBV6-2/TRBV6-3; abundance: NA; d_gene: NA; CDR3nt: TGTGCCAGCAGTTACTCGATCGAGCAGTACTTC; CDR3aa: CASSYSIEQYF
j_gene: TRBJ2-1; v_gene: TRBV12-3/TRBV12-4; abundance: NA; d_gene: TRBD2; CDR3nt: TGTGCCAGCAGTCCCACGCCTGGCGGGGGGGGAAGGAATGAGCAGTTCTTC; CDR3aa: CASSPTPGGGGRNEQFF
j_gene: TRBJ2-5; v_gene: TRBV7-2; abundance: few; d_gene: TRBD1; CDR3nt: TGTGCCAGCAGCCCGGGGACCGTAGGACAGGGCCGGTCAGAGACCCAGTACTTC; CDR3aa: CASSPGTVGQGRSETQYF
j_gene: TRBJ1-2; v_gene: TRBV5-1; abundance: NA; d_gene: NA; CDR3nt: TGCGCCAGCAGCTTGTCAGGGGAGAGGGGCTACGGCTACACCTTC; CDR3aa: CASSLSGERGYGYTF
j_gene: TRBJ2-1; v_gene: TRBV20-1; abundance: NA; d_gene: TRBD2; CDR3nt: TGCAGTGCTAGAGATTTGGGGAGCGGGACCACTGAGCAGTTCTTC; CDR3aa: CSARDLGSGTTEQFF
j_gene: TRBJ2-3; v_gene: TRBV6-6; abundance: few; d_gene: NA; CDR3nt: TGTGCCAGCAGCACTACTTTACCTATCACAGATACGCAGTATTTT; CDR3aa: CASSTTLPITDTQYF
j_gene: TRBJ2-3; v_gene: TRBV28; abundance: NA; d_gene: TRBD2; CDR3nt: TGTGCCAGCAGTCTAGCGGGGGGCGGCAGGAATACGCAGTATTTT; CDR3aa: CASSLAGGGRNTQYF
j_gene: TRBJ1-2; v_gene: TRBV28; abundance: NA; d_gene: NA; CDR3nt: TGTGCCAGCAGTTTTTCGTATATTACAGGGTATCGGCTGGTTGGCTACACCTTC; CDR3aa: CASSFSYITGYRLVGYTF
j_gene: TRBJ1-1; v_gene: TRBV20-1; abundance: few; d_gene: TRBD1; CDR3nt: TGCAGTGCTAGGGCAAACAGGGGAGGTGAAGCTTTCTTT; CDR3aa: CSARANRGGEAFF
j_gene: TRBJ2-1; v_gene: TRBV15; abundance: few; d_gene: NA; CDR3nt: TGTGCCACCAGCAGGATGCAGGGGCCGGGTTACAATGAGCAGTTCTTC; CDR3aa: CATSRMQGPGYNEQFF
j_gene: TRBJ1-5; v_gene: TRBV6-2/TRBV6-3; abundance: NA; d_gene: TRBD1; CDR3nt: TGTGCCAGCAGTTACTCGGGAAGAGGAGGGGGCTGGAGCAATCAGCCCCAGCATTTT; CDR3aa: CASSYSGRGGGWSNQPQHF
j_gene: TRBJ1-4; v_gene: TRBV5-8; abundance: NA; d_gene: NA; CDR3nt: TGTGCCAGCAGCTTTAGGGGAAACGGAAAACTGTTTTTT; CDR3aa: CASSFRGNGKLFF
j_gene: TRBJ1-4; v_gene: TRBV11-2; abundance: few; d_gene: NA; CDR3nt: TGTGCCAGCAGCGAGAATACAGTGTTGGGTGAAAAACTGTTTTTT; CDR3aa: CASSENTVLGEKLFF
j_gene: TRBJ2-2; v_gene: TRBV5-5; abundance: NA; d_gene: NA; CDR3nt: TGTGCCAGCAGCTTACTTAGTAGGGCAAACACCGGGGAGCTGTTTTTT; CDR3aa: CASSLLSRANTGELFF
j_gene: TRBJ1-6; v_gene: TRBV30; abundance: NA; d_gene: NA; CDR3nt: TGTGCCTGGAGTGTACCGGGGGCGGATTCACCCCTCCACTTT; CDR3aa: CAWSVPGADSPLHF
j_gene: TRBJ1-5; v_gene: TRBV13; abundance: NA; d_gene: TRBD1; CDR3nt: TGTGCCAGCAGCCGAGGAGGACAGGGGAGCAATCAGCCCCAGCATTTT; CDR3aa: CASSRGGQGSNQPQHF
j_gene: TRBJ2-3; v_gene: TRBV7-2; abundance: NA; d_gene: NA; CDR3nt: TGTGCCAGCAGAAAATATCGGGCGGAGAGAGATACGCAGTATTTT; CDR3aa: CASRKYRAERDTQYF
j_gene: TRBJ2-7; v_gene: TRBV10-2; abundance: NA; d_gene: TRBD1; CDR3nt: TGCGCCAGCCTCGGACAGGGGGTTTCCTACGAGCAGTACTTC; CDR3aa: CASLGQGVSYEQYF
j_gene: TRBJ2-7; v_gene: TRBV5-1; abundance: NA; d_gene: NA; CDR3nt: TGCACCAGCAGCTTGGTCCGTTCCTACGAGCAGTACTTC; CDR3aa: CTSSLVRSYEQYF
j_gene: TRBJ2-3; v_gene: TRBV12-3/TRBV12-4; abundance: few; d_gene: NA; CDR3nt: TGTGCCAGCAGACCATATGGGGTCCGGGATACGCAGTATTTT; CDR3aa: CASRPYGVRDTQYF
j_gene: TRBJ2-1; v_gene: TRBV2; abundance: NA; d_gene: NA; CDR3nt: TGTGCCAGCAAAATTGGGGTGACGTACAATGAGCAGTTCTTC; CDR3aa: CASKIGVTYNEQFF
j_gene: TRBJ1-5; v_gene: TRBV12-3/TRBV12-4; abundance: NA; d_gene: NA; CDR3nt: TGTGCCGGCAGGGAGGGTTGGCCCTATCAGCCCCAGCATTTT; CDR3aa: CAGREGWPYQPQHF
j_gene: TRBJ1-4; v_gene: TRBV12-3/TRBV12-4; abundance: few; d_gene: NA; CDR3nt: TGTGCCAGCAGTCAAGGGGGGGGGCTTGGTGAAAAACTGTTTTTT; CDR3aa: CASSQGGGLGEKLFF
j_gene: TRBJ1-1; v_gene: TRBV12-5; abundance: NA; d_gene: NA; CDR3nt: TGTGCTAGTGGTTTGGGACCGGTTGGGCGAACTGAAGCTTTCTTT; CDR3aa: CASGLGPVGRTEAFF
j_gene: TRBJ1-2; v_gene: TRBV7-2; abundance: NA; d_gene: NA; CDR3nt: TGTGCCAGCACCACATCCCTTCACAAGGAATGGAATGGCTACACCTTC; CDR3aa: CASTTSLHKEWNGYTF
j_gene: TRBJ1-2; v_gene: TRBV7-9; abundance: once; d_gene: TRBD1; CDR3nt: TGTGCCAGCAGCCAAGGACAGGAAGGAGGGTTTGGCTACACCTTC; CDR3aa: CASSQGQEGGFGYTF
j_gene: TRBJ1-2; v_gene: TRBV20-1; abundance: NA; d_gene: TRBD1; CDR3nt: TGCAGTGCTAGAGCGCCCACAGGGGGCGGGTATGGCTACACCTTC; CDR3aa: CSARAPTGGGYGYTF
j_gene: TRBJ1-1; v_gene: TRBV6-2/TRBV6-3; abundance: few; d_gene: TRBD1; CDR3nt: TGTGCCAGCAACACAGGGGCAGTGACTGAAGCTTTCTTT; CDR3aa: CASNTGAVTEAFF
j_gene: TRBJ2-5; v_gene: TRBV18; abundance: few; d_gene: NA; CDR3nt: TGTGCCAGCTCACAACGGGAACTTCAAGAGACCCAGTACTTC; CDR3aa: CASSQRELQETQYF
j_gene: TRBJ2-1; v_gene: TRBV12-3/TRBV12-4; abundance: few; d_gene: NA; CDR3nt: TGTGCCAGCAGTTACGGGACGGTGGGGAATGAGCAGTTCTTC; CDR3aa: CASSYGTVGNEQFF
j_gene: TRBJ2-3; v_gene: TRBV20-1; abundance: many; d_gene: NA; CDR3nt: TGCAGTGCTAGAGATCCCCCTGGTAAGGGAACAGATACGCAGTATTTT; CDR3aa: CSARDPPGKGTDTQYF
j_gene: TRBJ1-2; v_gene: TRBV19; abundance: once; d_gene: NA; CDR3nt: TGTGCCAGTCGAATTCCTCAGGGGTTTGCCTATGGCTACACCTTC; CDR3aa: CASRIPQGFAYGYTF